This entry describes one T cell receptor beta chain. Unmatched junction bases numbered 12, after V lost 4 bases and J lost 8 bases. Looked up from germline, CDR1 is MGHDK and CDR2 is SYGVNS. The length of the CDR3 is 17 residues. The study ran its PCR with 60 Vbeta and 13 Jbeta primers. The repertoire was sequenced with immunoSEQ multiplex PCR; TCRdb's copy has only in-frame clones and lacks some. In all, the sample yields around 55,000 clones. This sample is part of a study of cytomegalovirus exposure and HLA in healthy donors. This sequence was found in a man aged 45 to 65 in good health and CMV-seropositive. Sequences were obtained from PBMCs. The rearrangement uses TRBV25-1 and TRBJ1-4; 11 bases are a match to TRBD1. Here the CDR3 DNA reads TGTGCCAGCAGTGCCCTGGGACAGGGGGGCACCAGGGAAAAACTGTTTTTT. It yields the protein CASSALGQGGTREKLFF.